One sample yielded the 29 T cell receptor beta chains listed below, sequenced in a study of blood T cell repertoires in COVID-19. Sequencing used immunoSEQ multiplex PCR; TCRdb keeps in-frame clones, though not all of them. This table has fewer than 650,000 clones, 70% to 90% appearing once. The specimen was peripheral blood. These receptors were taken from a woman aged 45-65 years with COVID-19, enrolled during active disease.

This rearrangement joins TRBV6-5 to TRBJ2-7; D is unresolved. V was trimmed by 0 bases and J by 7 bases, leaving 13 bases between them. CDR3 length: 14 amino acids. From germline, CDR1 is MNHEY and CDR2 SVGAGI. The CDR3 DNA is TGTGCCAGCAGTTACTCCGAGAACTCCTTAGAGCAGTACTTC. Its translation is CASSYSENSLEQYF.

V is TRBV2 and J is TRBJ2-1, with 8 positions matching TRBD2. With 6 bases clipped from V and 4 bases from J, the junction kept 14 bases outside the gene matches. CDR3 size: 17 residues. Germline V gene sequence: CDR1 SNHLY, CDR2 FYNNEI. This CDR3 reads CASSRGGAGDRYNEQFF. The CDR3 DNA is TGTGCCAGCAGCCGGGGAGGAGCGGGGGATCGTTACAATGAGCAGTTCTTC.

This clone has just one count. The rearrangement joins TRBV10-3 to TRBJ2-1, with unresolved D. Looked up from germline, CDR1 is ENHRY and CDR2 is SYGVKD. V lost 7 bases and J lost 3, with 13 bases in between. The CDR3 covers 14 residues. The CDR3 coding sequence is TGTGCCATCAAACTAAGCCCCGACTACAATGAGCAGTTCTTC. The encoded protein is CAIKLSPDYNEQFF.

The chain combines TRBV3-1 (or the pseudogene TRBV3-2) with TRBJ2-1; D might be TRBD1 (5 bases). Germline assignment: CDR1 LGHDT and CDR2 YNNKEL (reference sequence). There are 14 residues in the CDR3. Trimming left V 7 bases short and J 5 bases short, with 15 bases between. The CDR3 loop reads CASMDTARDNEQFF. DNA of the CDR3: TGTGCCAGCATGGATACAGCCAGGGACAATGAGCAGTTCTTC.

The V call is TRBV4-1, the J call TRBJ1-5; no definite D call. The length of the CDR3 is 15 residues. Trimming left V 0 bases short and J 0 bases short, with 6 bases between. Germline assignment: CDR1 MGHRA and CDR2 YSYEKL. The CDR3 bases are TGCGCCAGCAGCCAAGAGTTCCATAGCAATCAGCCCCAGCATTTT. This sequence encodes CASSQEFHSNQPQHF.

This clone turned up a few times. CDR3 sequence: CASSLTGANYGYTF. The CDR3 bases are TGTGCCAGCAGCCTGACAGGTGCTAACTATGGCTACACCTTC. The J gene is TRBJ1-2, the V gene TRBV7-2; weak D call: TRBD1 (6 bases). V was cut by 5 bases and J by 0 bases, with 10 bases left in between. Germline V gives CDR1 SGHTA, CDR2 FQGNSA. This CDR3 spans 14 amino acids.

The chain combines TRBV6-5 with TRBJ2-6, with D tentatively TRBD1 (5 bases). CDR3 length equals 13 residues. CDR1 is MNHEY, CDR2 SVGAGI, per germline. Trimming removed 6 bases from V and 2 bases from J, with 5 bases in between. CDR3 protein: CASRGPGANVLTF. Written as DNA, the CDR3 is TGTGCCAGCAGGGGGCCTGGGGCCAACGTCCTGACTTTC.

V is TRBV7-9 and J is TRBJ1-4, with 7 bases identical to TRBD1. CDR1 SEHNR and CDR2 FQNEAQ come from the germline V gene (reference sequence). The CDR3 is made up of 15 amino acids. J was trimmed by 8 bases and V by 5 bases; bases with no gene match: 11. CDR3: CASSPTTGIGEKLFF. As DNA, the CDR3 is TGTGCCAGCAGCCCGACGACAGGGATCGGAGAAAAACTGTTTTTT.

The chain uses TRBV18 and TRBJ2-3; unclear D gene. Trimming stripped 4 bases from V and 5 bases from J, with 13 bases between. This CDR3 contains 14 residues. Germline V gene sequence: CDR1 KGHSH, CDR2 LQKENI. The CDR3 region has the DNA TGTGCCAGCTCACTCCTATCCCGAGAAGATACGCAGTATTTT. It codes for CASSLLSREDTQYF.

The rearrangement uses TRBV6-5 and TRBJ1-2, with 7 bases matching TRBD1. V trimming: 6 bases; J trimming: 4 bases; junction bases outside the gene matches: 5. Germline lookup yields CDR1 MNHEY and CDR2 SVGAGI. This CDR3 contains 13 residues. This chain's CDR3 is CASSRDRAYGYTF. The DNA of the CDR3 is TGTGCCAGCAGCAGAGACAGGGCCTATGGCTACACCTTC.

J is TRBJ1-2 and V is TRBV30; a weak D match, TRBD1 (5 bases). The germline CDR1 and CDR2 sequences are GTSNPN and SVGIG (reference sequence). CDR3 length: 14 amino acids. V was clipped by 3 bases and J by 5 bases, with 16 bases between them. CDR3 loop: CAWRAFGGRYGYTF. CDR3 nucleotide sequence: TGTGCCTGGAGGGCGTTCGGGGGGAGGTATGGCTACACCTTC.

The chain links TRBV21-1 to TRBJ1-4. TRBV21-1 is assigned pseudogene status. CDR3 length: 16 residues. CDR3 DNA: TGTGCCAGCAGCAATGAGGTAGCATTATCGGCGGGAAAACTGTTTTTT. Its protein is CASSNEVALSAGKLFF.

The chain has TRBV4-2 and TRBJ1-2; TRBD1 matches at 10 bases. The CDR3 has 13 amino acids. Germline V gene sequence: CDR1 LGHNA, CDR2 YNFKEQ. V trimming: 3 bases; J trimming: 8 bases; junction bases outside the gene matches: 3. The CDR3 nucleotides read TGTGCCAGCAGCCAGTTGGGACAGGGGGGCTACACCTTC. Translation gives CASSQLGQGGYTF.

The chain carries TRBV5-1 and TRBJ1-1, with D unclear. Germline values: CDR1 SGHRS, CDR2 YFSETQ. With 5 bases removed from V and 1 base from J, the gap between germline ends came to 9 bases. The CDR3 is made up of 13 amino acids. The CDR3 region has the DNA TGCGCCAGCAGAACAGCTCCGAACACTGAAGCTTTCTTT. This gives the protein CASRTAPNTEAFF.

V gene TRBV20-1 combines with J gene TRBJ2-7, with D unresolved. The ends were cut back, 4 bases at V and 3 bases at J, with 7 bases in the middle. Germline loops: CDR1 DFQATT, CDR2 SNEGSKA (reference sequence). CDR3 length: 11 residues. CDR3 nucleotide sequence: TGCAGTGCTATTTCTAACTACGAGCAGTACTTC. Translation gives CSAISNYEQYF.

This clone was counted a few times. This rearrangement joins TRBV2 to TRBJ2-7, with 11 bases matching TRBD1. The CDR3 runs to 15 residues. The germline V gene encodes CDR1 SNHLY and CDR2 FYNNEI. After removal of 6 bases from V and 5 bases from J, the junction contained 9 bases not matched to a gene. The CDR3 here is CASSSPDRGLHEQYF. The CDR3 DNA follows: TGTGCCAGCAGCAGCCCGGACAGGGGGCTCCACGAGCAGTACTTC.

The CDR3 nucleotides read TGTGCCAGCAGTGAGGGCTATAATGAAAAACTGTTTTTT. It is translated as CASSEGYNEKLFF. The chain joins TRBV2 to TRBJ1-4; D is unresolved. Germline CDR1 is SNHLY and CDR2 is FYNNEI. This CDR3 contains 13 residues. Trimming shortened V by 3 bases and J by 4 bases, and 6 bases separated the two germline ends.

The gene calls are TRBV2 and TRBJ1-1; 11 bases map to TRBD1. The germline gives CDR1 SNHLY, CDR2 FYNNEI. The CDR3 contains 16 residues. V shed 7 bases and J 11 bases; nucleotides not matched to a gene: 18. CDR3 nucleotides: TGTGCCAGCACAAGACAATCCGGGACAGGGGGATCTATGGCTTTCTTT. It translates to CASTRQSGTGGSMAFF.

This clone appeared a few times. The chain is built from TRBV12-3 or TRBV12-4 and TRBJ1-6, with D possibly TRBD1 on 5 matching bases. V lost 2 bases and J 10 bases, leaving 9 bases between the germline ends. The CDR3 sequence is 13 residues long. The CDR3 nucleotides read TGTGCCAGCAGTTTAAGGGGATACTCACCCCTCCACTTT. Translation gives CASSLRGYSPLHF.

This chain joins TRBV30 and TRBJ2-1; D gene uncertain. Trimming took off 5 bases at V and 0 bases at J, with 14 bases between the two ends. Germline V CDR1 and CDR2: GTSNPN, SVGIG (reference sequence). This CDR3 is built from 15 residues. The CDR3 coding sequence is TGTGCCTGGGAAGCGAGGCCGTCCTCCTACAATGAGCAGTTCTTC. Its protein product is CAWEARPSSYNEQFF.

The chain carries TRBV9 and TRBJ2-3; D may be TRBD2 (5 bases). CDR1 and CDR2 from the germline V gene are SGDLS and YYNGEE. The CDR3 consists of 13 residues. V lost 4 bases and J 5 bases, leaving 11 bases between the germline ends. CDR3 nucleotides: TGTGCCAGCAGCAATATGAGGGAAGATACGCAGTATTTT. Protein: CASSNMREDTQYF.

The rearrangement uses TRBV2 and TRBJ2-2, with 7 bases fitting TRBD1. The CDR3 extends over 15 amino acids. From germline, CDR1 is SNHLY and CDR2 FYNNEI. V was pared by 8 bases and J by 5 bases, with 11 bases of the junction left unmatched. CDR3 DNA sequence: TGTGCCAGCTCTTTGTACAGGGGTGGTACCGGGGAGCTGTTTTTT. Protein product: CASSLYRGGTGELFF.

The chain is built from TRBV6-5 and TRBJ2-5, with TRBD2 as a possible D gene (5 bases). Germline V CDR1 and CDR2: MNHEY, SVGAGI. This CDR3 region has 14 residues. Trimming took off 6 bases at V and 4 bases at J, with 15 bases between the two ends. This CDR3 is CASSGGDVRETQYF. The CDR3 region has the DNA TGTGCCAGCAGCGGAGGCGACGTGAGAGAGACCCAGTACTTC.

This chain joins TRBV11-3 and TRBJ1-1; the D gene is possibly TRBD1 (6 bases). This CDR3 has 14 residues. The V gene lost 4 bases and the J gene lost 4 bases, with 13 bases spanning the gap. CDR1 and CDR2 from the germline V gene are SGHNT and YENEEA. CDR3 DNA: TGTGCCAGCAGCTCCGAGGGGGGGATCACTGAAGCTTTCTTT. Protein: CASSSEGGITEAFF.

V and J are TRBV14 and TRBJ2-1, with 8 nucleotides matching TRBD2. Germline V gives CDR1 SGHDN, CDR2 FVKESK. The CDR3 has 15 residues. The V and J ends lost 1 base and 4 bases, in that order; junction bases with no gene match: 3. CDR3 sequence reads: CASSQAGTRYNEQFF. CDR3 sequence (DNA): TGTGCCAGCAGCCAAGCCGGGACTAGGTACAATGAGCAGTTCTTC.

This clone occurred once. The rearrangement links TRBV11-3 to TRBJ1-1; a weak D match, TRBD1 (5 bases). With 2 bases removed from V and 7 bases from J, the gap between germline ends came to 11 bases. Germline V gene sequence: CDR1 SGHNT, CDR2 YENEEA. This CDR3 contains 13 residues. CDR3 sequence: CASSLNVQGEAFF. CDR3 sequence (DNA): TGTGCCAGCAGCTTAAACGTCCAGGGTGAAGCTTTCTTT.

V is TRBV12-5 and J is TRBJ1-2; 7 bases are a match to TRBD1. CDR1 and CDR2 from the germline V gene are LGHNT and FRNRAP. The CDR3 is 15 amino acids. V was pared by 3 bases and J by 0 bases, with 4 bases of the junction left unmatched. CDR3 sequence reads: CASGFGTDANYGYTF. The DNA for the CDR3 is TGTGCTAGTGGTTTTGGGACAGATGCTAACTATGGCTACACCTTC.

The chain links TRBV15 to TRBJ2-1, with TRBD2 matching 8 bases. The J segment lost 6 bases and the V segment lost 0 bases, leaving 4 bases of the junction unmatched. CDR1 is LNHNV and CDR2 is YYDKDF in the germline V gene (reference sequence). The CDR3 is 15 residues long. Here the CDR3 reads CATSREGLAGNEQFF. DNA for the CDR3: TGTGCCACCAGCAGAGAAGGACTAGCAGGCAATGAGCAGTTCTTC.

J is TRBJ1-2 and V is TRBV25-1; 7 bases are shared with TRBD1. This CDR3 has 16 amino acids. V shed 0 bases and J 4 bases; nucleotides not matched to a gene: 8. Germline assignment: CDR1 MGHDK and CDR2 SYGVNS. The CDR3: CASSEYGGGAGYGYTF. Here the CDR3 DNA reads TGTGCCAGCAGTGAATATGGAGGGGGCGCGGGCTATGGCTACACCTTC.